The sample holds many counts of the clone carrying this T cell receptor beta chain. The antigen remains unidentified. This sample is part of a study of early T cells in non-severe SARS-CoV-2 infection. Whole-study context: From unsorted whole blood, bulk RNA was sequenced, and the chains remained unpaired. Findings of the study overall: Using VDJdb, the matching emphasized anti-spike CD8 responses while missing private and CD4 specificities.

CDR3 length equals 17 residues. The germline V gene has CDR1 LGHDT and CDR2 YNNKEL (reference sequence). V shed 0 bases and J shed 2 bases, with 17 bases lying between them. Individual cDNA molecules received unique molecular identifiers during library preparation. MiXCR, run by TCRdb on the 5' RACE reads, gives a single entry per CDR3 protein. This sample has around 50,000 distinct CDR3 sequences, with 9.5% to 13% found just once. The sample taken for sequencing was whole blood. This receptor was taken from an adult who was a healthcare worker with PCR-confirmed SARS-CoV-2 infection or an uninfected control (not recorded which). The chain recombines TRBV3-1 with TRBJ2-7; weak D call: TRBD1 (6 bases). CDR3 nucleotides: TGTGCCAGCAGCCAAGATGGGGGACACCCCCTGGCCTACGAGCAGTACTTC. Translating gives CASSQDGGHPLAYEQYF.